Below, one T cell receptor (beta chain) is given with its context. Its antigen remains unidentified. The V and J ends lost 1 base and 0 bases respectively, with 10 bases between them. Germline CDR1 and CDR2: KGHSH and LQKENI. The CDR3 runs to 16 residues. The data were taken from a study of Tregs in tolerant kidney transplant recipients. General study points: Findings come from small patient numbers and require larger validation. The most relevant donor-specific Treg TCRbeta repertoire apparently came from expansion with activated donor B cells. Biological reproducibility was not directly addressed in this study.

Unstimulated regulatory T cells (CD4+CD25+CD127-), CD4+CD25- non-regulatory cells, CD4 and CD8 cells were FACS-sorted from thawed PBMCs. The table came from immunoSEQ multiplex PCR; TCRdb's copy has only in-frame clones and leaves some out. This sample yields about 240,000 clones, of which about 80% are seen a single time; 0.64% belongs to the top ten. V gene TRBV18 combines with J gene TRBJ1-3; D remains ambiguous. What was sequenced was CD4+ T cells from blood. The TCR sequence derives from a human donor in good health. The CDR3 sequence is CASSPQAEPSGNTIYF. The CDR3 nucleotides are TGTGCCAGCTCACCACAGGCAGAACCCTCTGGAAACACCATATATTTT.